This entry lists 11 T cell receptor beta chains sequenced from one sample in a study of shared clonotypes between healthy human individuals. Assay: immunoSEQ multiplex PCR; the TCRdb copy retains only in-frame clones and omits some. The profile shows over a million clones, over 95% of them singletons. Material: naive CD4+ T cells sorted from blood. The subset was: CD45RA+ positively selected. Source of these receptors: a man aged 25-45 years in good health.

On this clone: The same CDR3 is also encoded by other DNA sequences in this sample. This CDR3 is CATSRDLNTEAFF. The DNA for the CDR3 is TGTGCCACCAGCAGAGATTTGAACACTGAAGCTTTCTTT. This chain joins TRBV15 and TRBJ1-1; D gene ambiguous. Trimming removed 0 bases at V and 0 bases at J, with 2 bases between. The CDR3 loop spans 13 amino acids. Germline values: CDR1 LNHNV, CDR2 YYDKDF (reference sequence).

This sequence joins TRBV28 and TRBJ2-1; D perhaps matches TRBD1 (6 bases). Deletions cut 7 bases from V and 0 bases from J, with 19 bases between. The germline V gene encodes CDR1 MDHEN and CDR2 SYDVKM. This CDR3 is built from 17 residues. The CDR3 coding sequence is TGTGCCAGCACCGGCCTAGGGGGAACTAACTCCTACAATGAGCAGTTCTTC. Protein: CASTGLGGTNSYNEQFF.

The chain has TRBV29-1 and TRBJ2-1; D might be TRBD2 (6 bases). This CDR3 has 12 amino acids. V shed 5 bases and J shed 5 bases, with 10 bases lying between them. Germline values: CDR1 SQVTM, CDR2 ANQGSEA. The CDR3 DNA is TGCAGCGTTTCCGGAGGGCACAATGAGCAGTTCTTC. It is translated as CSVSGGHNEQFF.

With regard to this clone: This same CDR3 is encoded by further DNA sequences in the sample. V is TRBV5-1 and J is TRBJ2-3; D unresolved. From germline, CDR1 is SGHRS and CDR2 YFSETQ. This CDR3 spans 12 amino acids. The ends were cut back, 1 base at V and 3 bases at J, with 3 bases in the middle. CDR3 in DNA: TGCGCCAGCAGCTTGTCGACAGATACGCAGTATTTT. Encoded protein: CASSLSTDTQYF.

The CDR3 here is CASSQPGQGHYEQYF. The CDR3 nucleotides are TGCGCCAGCAGCCAGCCGGGACAGGGCCACTACGAGCAGTACTTC. This rearrangement joins TRBV4-1 to TRBJ2-7, with TRBD1 identical over 9 bases. Germline-derived CDR1 and CDR2 are MGHRA and YSYEKL. Unmatched junction bases numbered 6, after V lost 3 bases and J lost 3 bases. The CDR3 covers 15 residues.

This clone was observed once. The rearrangement joins TRBV6-1 to TRBJ2-1; 9 positions match TRBD1. The germline CDR1 and CDR2 sequences are MNHNS and SASEGT. The CDR3 has 14 residues. The V gene end was trimmed by 6 bases and the J gene end by 8 bases; junction bases not matched to a gene: 8. The CDR3 sequence is CASRRQGGDYEQFF. In DNA, the CDR3 is TGTGCCAGCAGAAGACAGGGGGGTGACTATGAGCAGTTCTTC.

The chain carries TRBV6-5 and TRBJ2-1; 7 bases agree with TRBD1. The CDR3 length is 14 residues. Trimming took 5 bases from V and 2 from J; bases not matched to a gene: 3. Germline CDR1 is MNHEY and CDR2 is SVGAGI. This chain's CDR3 is CASSRDRTYNEQFF. CDR3 sequence (DNA): TGTGCCAGCAGTCGGGACAGAACCTACAATGAGCAGTTCTTC.

The chain combines TRBV28 with TRBJ2-6; the D is unclear. The CDR3 loop spans 16 amino acids. V was shortened by 8 bases and J by 4 bases, with 18 bases between the two germline ends. In germline, CDR1 is MDHEN, CDR2 SYDVKM. CDR3 region: CASGRPQSLGANVLTF. As DNA, the CDR3 is TGTGCCAGCGGACGACCCCAATCTCTGGGGGCCAACGTCCTGACTTTC.

This chain joins TRBV18 and TRBJ1-1; D unclear. The CDR3 consists of 13 residues. V was trimmed by 5 bases and J by 1 base, leaving 8 bases between them. Germline CDR1 is KGHSH and CDR2 is LQKENI. CDR3 sequence: CASSIFKNTEAFF. DNA for the CDR3: TGTGCCAGCTCAATTTTCAAGAACACTGAAGCTTTCTTT. Drawing the rest from reference TRBV18 and TRBJ1-1, the complete variable domain is NAGVMQNPRHLVRRRGQEARLRCSPMKGHSHVYWYRQLPEEGLKFMVYLQKENIIDESGMPKERFSAEFPKEGPSILRIQQVVRGDSAAYFCASSIFKNTEAFFGQGTRLTVV.

The J gene is TRBJ2-1, the V gene TRBV5-1; 12 bases agree with TRBD2. J lost 8 bases, V lost 4 bases, and 7 bases had no gene match. CDR1 is SGHRS and CDR2 is YFSETQ in the germline V gene. The CDR3 covers 15 residues. CDR3 protein: CASSLSTSGRHEQFF. In nucleotides, the CDR3 is TGCGCCAGCAGCCTAAGTACTAGCGGGAGGCATGAGCAGTTCTTC.

The chain links TRBV11-3 to TRBJ1-1; 10 nucleotides align to TRBD1. V trimming: 4 bases; J trimming: 5 bases; junction bases outside the gene matches: 4. The CDR3 covers 14 residues. Germline CDR1 SGHNT, CDR2 YENEEA. CDR3 sequence (DNA): TGTGCCAGCAGCTCAGACAGGGGGCGTACTGAAGCTTTCTTT. This encodes CASSSDRGRTEAFF.